A single sample is the source of the 11 T cell receptor beta chains below, sequenced in a study of molecular identifiers for immune sequencing clone quantification. Each CDR3 protein gets one entry after TCRdb re-called the PCR reads with MiXCR. The sample includes over 300,000 distinct CDR3 sequences, roughly a quarter of them seen just once. Sequencing input: naive CD8+ T cells from blood, with Jurkat cell RNA spiked in. As for subset: FACS-sorted CD8+CD4-CCR7+CD45RA+ naive T cells. These receptors came from a human donor in good health. Some libraries in this study had Jurkat cell RNA spiked in.

This clonotype has at least ten counts. The CDR3 here is CASRDEGERQPQHF. The CDR3 nucleotides read TGTGCCAGCAGGGACGAAGGGGAGAGGCAGCCCCAGCATTTT. The chain couples TRBV7-9 to TRBJ1-5; possible D gene TRBD1, 5 bases. The CDR3 length is 14 residues. The V end was cut by 6 bases, the J end by 7 bases, with 16 bases between. Germline-derived CDR1 and CDR2 are SEHNR and FQNEAQ (reference sequence).

The chain is built from TRBV27 and TRBJ2-1; TRBD2 matches at 8 bases. The junction had 4 bases not matched to a gene; V was cut back by 1 base and J by 2 bases. The CDR3 spans 16 residues. CDR1 and CDR2 from the germline V gene are MNHEY and SMNVEV (reference sequence). The CDR3 sequence is CASSLLAGGPYNEQFF. The CDR3 bases are TGTGCCAGCAGTTTATTGGCGGGGGGCCCCTACAATGAGCAGTTCTTC.

The sample holds many counts of this clonotype. The rearrangement links TRBV27 to TRBJ2-7; D gene uncertain. Trimming stripped 4 bases from V and 3 bases from J, with 13 bases between. The CDR3 spans 14 residues. CDR1 is MNHEY, CDR2 SMNVEV, per germline (reference sequence). The DNA for the CDR3 is TGTGCCAGCAGTTCCCTCTCTTCTTACTACGAGCAGTACTTC. It specifies CASSSLSSYYEQYF.

In its sample, this clonotype was seen a few times. The rearrangement joins TRBV11-2 to TRBJ2-1, with a tentative D call TRBD1 (5 bases). Germline CDR1 SGHAT, CDR2 FQNNGV. The V gene lost 0 bases and the J gene lost 7 bases, with 10 bases spanning the gap. CDR3 length: 14 residues. CDR3 region: CASSLEIGENEQFF. In DNA, the CDR3 is TGTGCCAGCAGCTTAGAGATAGGGGAAAATGAGCAGTTCTTC.

On this clonotype: Just one base apart from a much larger clone, this may be a read error. V gene TRBV7-6 combines with J gene TRBJ2-1; D call uncertain. Trimming stripped 5 bases from V and 3 bases from J, with 20 bases between. The germline CDR1 and CDR2 sequences are SGHVS and FNYEAQ. The CDR3 totals 17 residues. CDR3 residues: CASSPYGPPEFYNEQFF. CDR3 coding DNA: TGTGCCAGCAGCCCGTACGGACCCCCGGAGTTCTACAATGAGCAGTTCTTC.

This clonotype was counted between two and nine times. The chain joins TRBV4-3 to TRBJ2-3, with 8 bases identical to TRBD2. With 0 bases clipped from V and 1 base from J, the junction kept 6 bases outside the gene matches. The CDR3 contains 17 residues. Germline V lookup: CDR1 LGHNA, CDR2 YSLEER. CDR3 bases: TGCGCCAGCAGCCAAGAGGAGGTGACTAGCGGCACAGATACGCAGTATTTT. Translated, it gives CASSQEEVTSGTDTQYF.

J is TRBJ1-4 and V is TRBV4-2, with D unclear. The CDR3 contains 18 residues. Trimming took 0 bases from V and 0 from J, leaving 14 bases between them. Germline CDR1 is LGHNA and CDR2 is YNFKEQ. CDR3 amino acids: CASSQDFGHYTTNEKLFF. In DNA form, the CDR3 reads TGTGCCAGCAGCCAAGATTTCGGTCACTATACAACTAATGAAAAACTGTTTTTT.

This clonotype was seen many times. The rearrangement links TRBV6-6 to TRBJ2-7, with unresolved D. Germline V gives CDR1 MNHNY, CDR2 SVGAGI (reference sequence). The length of the CDR3 is 15 residues. V was cut by 4 bases and J by 6 bases, with 19 bases left in between. This CDR3 reads CASSLWVSQGAEQYF. DNA of the CDR3: TGTGCCAGCAGTTTATGGGTCTCCCAAGGAGCCGAGCAGTACTTC.

This clonotype was found many times. The CDR3 loop reads CASSLGGGRAYNEQFF. In nucleotides, the CDR3 is TGTGCCAGCAGCTTAGGAGGTGGGAGGGCCTACAATGAGCAGTTCTTC. The chain employs TRBV7-2 and TRBJ2-1; 7 nucleotides line up with TRBD2. With V trimmed by 1 base and J by 2 bases, 5 bases remained unmatched. The CDR3 consists of 16 residues. Germline V CDR1 and CDR2: SGHTA, FQGNSA.

Remarks on this clonotype: A junction boundary mismatches the germline segment, possibly from a read error. This rearrangement joins TRBV13 to TRBJ2-2; D gene unclear. This CDR3 is built from 12 residues. Germline-derived CDR1 and CDR2 are PRHDT and FYEKMQ (reference sequence). CDR3 nucleotides: TGTGCCATCAGCTTATCCTCCGGGGAGCTGTTTTTT. This translates into CAISLSSGELFF.

This clonotype has just a few counts. The chain's CDR3 is CASSQGGTTGNTIYF. The CDR3 DNA reads as TGCGCCAGCAGCCAGGGAGGGACAACTGGAAACACCATATATTTT. This chain connects TRBV4-3 to TRBJ1-3, with D possibly matching TRBD1 (6 bases). The CDR3 length is 15 residues. The V end was cut by 3 bases, the J end by 2 bases, with 11 bases between. Germline V gene sequence: CDR1 LGHNA, CDR2 YSLEER.